These 10 T cell receptor beta chains share one sample of origin, sequenced in a study of cytotoxic CD8 clonotypes in ibrutinib-treated CLL (dated by TCRdb to about 2021). The library was obtained by the immunoSEQ multiplex PCR assay. This is the immuneACCESS table as TCRdb keeps it, with only in-frame sequences that have V and J called. A part of the clones is gone; compared with another copy, unresolved V genes explain less than half, and the rest is unexplained. The table for this sample lists just over 200,000 clones; approximately 79% of them were counted only once. The top ten clones comprise over 9.5% of the sample. Taken with the paper, the label for time point translates to: about twelve months on ibrutinib. Sequences were derived from PBMCs, sampled after 12 months of ibrutinib treatment. Source of these receptors: a human donor with chronic lymphocytic leukemia.

J is TRBJ1-5 and V is TRBV2; D uncertain. The CDR3 contains 11 residues. V lost 4 bases and J 11 bases, leaving 9 bases between the germline ends. Germline V gene data show CDR1 as SNHLY and CDR2 as FYNNEI. CDR3 in amino acids: CASSASGAQHF. CDR3 DNA sequence: TGTGCCAGCAGTGCTAGCGGCGCCCAGCATTTT.

This chain links TRBV5-6 with TRBJ2-1, with 13 nucleotides matching TRBD2. V shed 4 bases and J 4 bases; nucleotides not matched to a gene: 5. Germline V gene sequence: CDR1 SGHDT, CDR2 YYEEEE. The CDR3 loop spans 16 amino acids. The chain's CDR3 is CASSPGLAGRYNEQFF. CDR3 nucleotide sequence: TGTGCCAGCAGCCCGGGACTAGCGGGAAGGTACAATGAGCAGTTCTTC.

The chain has TRBV2 and TRBJ2-7; 9 nucleotides agree with TRBD1. Per the germline V gene, CDR1 is SNHLY and CDR2 is FYNNEI. The CDR3 covers 15 residues. Trimming took 6 bases from V and 3 from J; bases not matched to a gene: 9. The CDR3 loop is CASREQGAARYEQYF. The CDR3, as DNA: TGTGCCAGCAGGGAACAGGGGGCGGCTCGCTACGAGCAGTACTTC.

In DNA, the CDR3 is TGTGCCACCAATTCGGGTTACGAGCAGTACTTC. Translated: CATNSGYEQYF. This rearrangement joins TRBV15 to TRBJ2-7; no clear D. The germline CDR1 and CDR2 sequences are LNHNV and YYDKDF (reference sequence). The CDR3 is made up of 11 amino acids. Trimming left V 7 bases short and J 4 bases short, with 8 bases between. The full variable domain, with the rest looked up from reference TRBV15 and TRBJ2-7, is DAMVIQNPRYQVTQFGKPVTLSCSQTLNHNVMYWYQQKSSQAPKLLFHYYDKDFNNEADTPDNFQSRRPNTSFCFLDIRSPGLGDTAMYLCATNSGYEQYFGPGTRLTVT.

This chain links TRBV5-1 with TRBJ1-6, with D unclear. CDR3 length: 17 residues. V was trimmed by 5 bases and J by 1 base, leaving 16 bases between them. Germline values: CDR1 SGHRS, CDR2 YFSETQ. The chain's CDR3 is CASRPRYLASYNSPLHF. CDR3 nucleotides: TGCGCCAGCAGACCCCGCTATTTAGCGTCCTATAATTCACCCCTCCACTTT. Variable domain in full (rest from reference TRBV5-1 and TRBJ1-6): KAGVTQTPRYLIKTRGQQVTLSCSPISGHRSVSWYQQTPGQGLQFLFEYFSETQRNKGNFPGRFSGRQFSNSRSEMNVSTLELGDSALYLCASRPRYLASYNSPLHFGNGTRLTVT.

This chain links TRBV19 with TRBJ2-3; either TRBD1 or TRBD2 may supply D (5 bases each). V was trimmed by 7 bases and J by 6 bases, leaving 17 bases between them. There are 14 residues in the CDR3. Germline V gene lookup returns CDR1 LNHDA and CDR2 SQIVND (reference sequence). CDR3 loop: CASNKLDRSDTQYF. The CDR3 DNA is TGTGCCAGTAACAAACTAGACAGATCCGATACGCAGTATTTT.

This chain uses TRBV28 with TRBJ1-2; no clear D. The length of the CDR3 is 12 residues. Germline values: CDR1 MDHEN, CDR2 SYDVKM. Deletions cut 5 bases from V and 4 bases from J, with 8 bases between. The CDR3 coding sequence is TGTGCCAGCAGTCTCAACAGCTATGGCTACACCTTC. Translation gives CASSLNSYGYTF.

The chain links TRBV6-5 to TRBJ1-6; no definite D call. CDR1 is MNHEY, CDR2 SVGAGI, per germline. Trimming pared 6 bases from V and 7 bases from J, leaving 13 bases between. CDR3 length: 14 residues. This CDR3 reads CASRGGRSNSPLHF. DNA for the CDR3: TGTGCCAGCAGGGGCGGGAGGTCCAATTCACCCCTCCACTTT.

The V call is TRBV28, the J call TRBJ2-7; 10 positions agree with TRBD1. After removal of 5 bases from V and 2 bases from J, the junction contained 9 bases not matched to a gene. From germline, CDR1 is MDHEN and CDR2 SYDVKM. CDR3 length equals 16 residues. CDR3 in amino acids: CASSPTGTGVPYEQYF. The DNA for the CDR3 is TGTGCCAGCAGTCCTACCGGGACAGGGGTCCCCTACGAGCAGTACTTC.

This clone turned up a few times. V usage is TRBV7-9 and J usage is TRBJ2-3; TRBD2 agrees at 12 bases. CDR1 and CDR2 from the germline V gene are SEHNR and FQNEAQ (reference sequence). This CDR3 comprises 14 residues. V dropped 6 bases and J dropped 3; count of bases not matched to a gene: 1. The CDR3 bases are TGTGCCAGCAGGACTAGCGGGGGTACAGATACGCAGTATTTT. Amino acids: CASRTSGGTDTQYF.